Shown below are 2 T cell receptor beta chains from a single sample sequenced in a study of CD8 T cells in Susac syndrome. Random hexamers were used to reverse transcribe the RNA input (about 0.45 to 1 ug). TCRdb re-called the immunoSEQ multiplex PCR reads through MiXCR, storing one row per CDR3 protein. There are under 550,000 distinct CDR3 sequences in the sample; approximately 85% occur only once, and 0.09% to 0.15% lies in the top ten. Sequencing was carried out using CD8+ T cells from PBMCs. These receptor sequences come from a human donor with multiple sclerosis.

The chain carries TRBV5-1 and TRBJ1-2, with 7 bases fitting TRBD1. The CDR3 extends over 14 amino acids. Trimming took 3 bases from V and 3 from J; bases not matched to a gene: 5. CDR1 and CDR2 (germline): SGHRS, YFSETQ. As DNA, the CDR3 is TGCGCCAGCAGCTCCGCGGGACAGTACTATGGCTACACCTTC. Residues: CASSSAGQYYGYTF. The variable domain in full, completed from reference TRBV5-1 and TRBJ1-2, reads KAGVTQTPRYLIKTRGQQVTLSCSPISGHRSVSWYQQTPGQGLQFLFEYFSETQRNKGNFPGRFSGRQFSNSRSEMNVSTLELGDSALYLCASSSAGQYYGYTFGSGTRLTVV.

V and J are TRBV19 and TRBJ1-5, with D possibly TRBD1 on 5 matching bases. Trimming cost V 2 bases and J 6 bases, with 11 bases left between them. The CDR3 length is 14 residues. The germline gives CDR1 LNHDA, CDR2 SQIVND (reference sequence). CDR3 bases: TGTGCCAGTAGTATATCGTGGGGGGGTCAGCCCCAGCATTTT. It yields the protein CASSISWGGQPQHF.